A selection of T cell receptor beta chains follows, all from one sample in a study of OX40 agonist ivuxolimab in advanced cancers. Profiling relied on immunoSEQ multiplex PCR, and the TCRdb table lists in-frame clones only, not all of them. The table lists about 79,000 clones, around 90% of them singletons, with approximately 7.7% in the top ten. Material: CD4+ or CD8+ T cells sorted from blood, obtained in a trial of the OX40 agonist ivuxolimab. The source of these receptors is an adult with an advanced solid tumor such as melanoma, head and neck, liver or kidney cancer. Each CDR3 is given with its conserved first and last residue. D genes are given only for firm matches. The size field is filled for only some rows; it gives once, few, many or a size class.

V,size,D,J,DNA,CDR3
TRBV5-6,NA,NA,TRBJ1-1,TGTGCCAGCAGCAATATAGCCAACACTGAAGCTTTCTTT,CASSNIANTEAFF
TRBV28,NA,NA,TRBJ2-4,TGTGCCAGCAGTTCCCCGGAGAGGGCTCGCGCCAAAAACATTCAGTACTTC,CASSSPERARAKNIQYF
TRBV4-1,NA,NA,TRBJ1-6,TGCGCCAGCAGCCCAATGACTGGGGGGGTGGCAGTGGGAGATTCACCCCTCCACTTT,CASSPMTGGVAVGDSPLHF
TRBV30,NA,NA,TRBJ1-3,TGTGCCTGGAAGACGGAATGGTCTGGAAACACCATATATTTT,CAWKTEWSGNTIYF
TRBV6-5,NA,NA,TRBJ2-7,TGTGCCAGCAGTCGTTCTCCGGGACAACCCTACGAGCAGTACTTC,CASSRSPGQPYEQYF
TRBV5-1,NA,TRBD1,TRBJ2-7,TGCGCCAGCAGGACGGTCGGACAGGGGAACTCCTACGAGCAGTACTTC,CASRTVGQGNSYEQYF
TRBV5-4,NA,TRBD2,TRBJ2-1,TGTGCCAGCAGCAGGGGACTAGCGGGAGATAATGAGCAGTTCTTC,CASSRGLAGDNEQFF
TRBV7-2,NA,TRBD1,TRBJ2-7,TGTGCCAGCAGTAGAGACAGGGGCTACGAGCAGTACTTC,CASSRDRGYEQYF
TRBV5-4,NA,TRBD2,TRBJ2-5,TGTGCCAGCAGCGCAGCGGGAGCGGGGACCCAGTACTTC,CASSAAGAGTQYF
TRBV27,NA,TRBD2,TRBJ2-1,TGTGCCAGCAGTTTATGGACTAGCGGGGGCAACAATGAGCAGTTCTTC,CASSLWTSGGNNEQFF
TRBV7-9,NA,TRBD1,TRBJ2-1,TGTGCCAGCAGCTCCCCGGGACAGAGAGATTACAATGAGCAGTTCTTC,CASSSPGQRDYNEQFF
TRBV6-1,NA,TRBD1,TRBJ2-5,TGTGCCAGCAGCCTGACAGGGCGAGAGACCCAGTACTTC,CASSLTGRETQYF
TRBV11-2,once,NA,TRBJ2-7,TGTGCCAGCAGCTTGAGGGGGGGCACAGGGGTCGAGCAGTACTTC,CASSLRGGTGVEQYF
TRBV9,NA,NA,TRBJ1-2,TGTGCCAGCAGCGTAGTGGCAGACGATGGCTACACCTTC,CASSVVADDGYTF
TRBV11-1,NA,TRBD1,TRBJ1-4,TGTGCCAGCAGCCCAACCCGACAGGGAGGTGAAAAACTGTTTTTT,CASSPTRQGGEKLFF
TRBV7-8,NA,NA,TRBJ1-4,TGTGCCAGCAGCTTAGCGCTGGGGACTAATGAAAAACTGTTTTTT,CASSLALGTNEKLFF
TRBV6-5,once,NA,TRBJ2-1,TGTGCCAGCAGTTACAGGACCCACATTGAGCAGTTCTTC,CASSYRTHIEQFF
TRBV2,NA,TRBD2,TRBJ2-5,TGTGCCAGCATGGGACTAGCGGGAGTTGAGACCCAGTACTTC,CASMGLAGVETQYF
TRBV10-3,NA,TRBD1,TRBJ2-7,TGTGCCACTAAGCCGGGACAGGGCAAAGGGGGCTACTCCTACGAGCAGTACTTC,CATKPGQGKGGYSYEQYF
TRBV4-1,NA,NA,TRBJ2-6,TGCGCCAGCAGCCAAGAGCAGGGAACCGATTTTTCTGGGGCCAACGTCCTGACTTTC,CASSQEQGTDFSGANVLTF
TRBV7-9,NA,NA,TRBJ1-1,TGTGCCAGCAGCCCCCGGGGGGCGCGGGACACTGAAGCTTTCTTT,CASSPRGARDTEAFF
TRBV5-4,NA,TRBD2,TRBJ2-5,TGTGCCAGCAGCTTAGGACTAGCCGGGGGAGAGACCCAGTACTTC,CASSLGLAGGETQYF
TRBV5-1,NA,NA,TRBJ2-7,TGCGCCAGCAGCTCCTCGCCGGGCGCTCAGGCCGAGCAGTACTTC,CASSSSPGAQAEQYF
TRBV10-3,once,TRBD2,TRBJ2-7,TGTGCCATCAGTGAGTCGATATTAGCGGGAGCCTACGAGCAGTACTTC,CAISESILAGAYEQYF
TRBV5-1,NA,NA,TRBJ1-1,TGCGCCAGCAGCTCTAAACCGAACACTGAAGCTTTCTTT,CASSSKPNTEAFF
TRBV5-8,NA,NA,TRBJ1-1,TGTGCCAGCAGCTGGGGAACAGGGTACAGCACTGAAGCTTTCTTT,CASSWGTGYSTEAFF
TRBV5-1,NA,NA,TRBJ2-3,TGCGCCAGCAGCTTGACAGGCGCTAGCACAGATACGCAGTATTTT,CASSLTGASTDTQYF
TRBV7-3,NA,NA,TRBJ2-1,TGTGCCAGCAGCTTGTCGGGGAGGTCTGAGCAGTTCTTC,CASSLSGRSEQFF
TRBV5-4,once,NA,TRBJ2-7,TGTGCCAGCAGCTTCGCGGGCCCGCGAACCTACGAGCAGTACTTC,CASSFAGPRTYEQYF
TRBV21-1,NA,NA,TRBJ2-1,TGTGCCAGCAGCAAAGGTAATAGAATGGATGAGCAGTTCTTC,CASSKGNRMDEQFF
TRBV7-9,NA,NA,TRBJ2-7,TGTGCCAGCAGCGAGAAGGGACTCCTGCCCGTTCCGTACGAGCAGTACTTC,CASSEKGLLPVPYEQYF
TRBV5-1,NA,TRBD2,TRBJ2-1,TGCGCCAGCAGCTTGGTAGCGGGAGGGCAGAATGAGCAGTTCTTC,CASSLVAGGQNEQFF